Below, 18 T cell receptor beta chains from the same sample are listed, as sequenced in a study of T-cell memory formation after mild COVID-19. TCRdb fed the 5' RACE reads into MiXCR, producing one record per CDR3 protein. The sample records approximately 400,000 distinct CDR3 sequences, around 17% being singletons. Sequenced input: PBMCs or a T cell subset sorted from them (not recorded which). Receptors originate from a man younger than 35 who had mild COVID-19 (a few samples of this study predate the infection). Cell type and time point are not known.

V is TRBV18 and J is TRBJ1-1, with a possible D match to TRBD1 (6 bases). The germline V and J ends were trimmed by 4 bases and 4 bases, with 13 bases remaining between them. The CDR3 has 14 amino acids. CDR1 is KGHSH, CDR2 LQKENI, per germline. CDR3 sequence reads: CASSLIQGGTEAFF. The CDR3 coding sequence is TGTGCCAGCTCACTAATACAGGGAGGCACTGAAGCTTTCTTT.

This clonotype was recorded many times. This chain connects TRBV2 to TRBJ2-1, with D tentatively TRBD2 (7 bases). Germline-derived CDR1 and CDR2 are SNHLY and FYNNEI. CDR3 size: 15 residues. V was cut by 6 bases and J by 2 bases, with 14 bases left in between. The CDR3 loop is CASRLRGGPYNEQFF. The CDR3 DNA is TGTGCCAGCAGGTTAAGGGGGGGCCCCTACAATGAGCAGTTCTTC.

V usage is TRBV6-5 and J usage is TRBJ2-7, with D hard to call. CDR3 size: 11 residues. Trimming left V 5 bases short and J 7 bases short, with 9 bases between. Germline V gene lookup returns CDR1 MNHEY and CDR2 SVGAGI. CDR3 in amino acids: CASSIGREQYF. In nucleotides, the CDR3 is TGTGCCAGCAGTATAGGACGGGAGCAGTACTTC.

This clonotype appeared many times. Sequence at one end of the junction differs from germline and may be a read error. The genes are TRBV7-8 and TRBJ2-7; no firm D call. The CDR3 consists of 13 residues. CDR1 is SGHVS, CDR2 FQNEAQ, per germline. CDR3: CASSPYTVVTLSF. DNA for the CDR3: TGTGCCAGCAGCCCATACACCGTCGTAACACTCAGTTTC. The full variable domain, rest sourced from reference TRBV7-8 and TRBJ2-7, is GAGVSQSPRYKVAKRGQDVALRCDPISGHVSLFWYQQALGQGPEFLTYFQNEAQLDKSGLPSDRFFAERPEGSVSTLKIQRTQQEDSAVYLCASSPYTVVTLSFGPGTRLTVT.

This clonotype was seen only a few times. The rearrangement uses TRBV20-1 and TRBJ2-5; D not certain. Trimming stripped 3 bases from V and 5 bases from J, with 7 bases between. Germline CDR1 reads DFQATT; CDR2 reads SNEGSKA (reference sequence). The CDR3 covers 11 residues. The CDR3 reads CSARLGETQYF. In nucleotides, the CDR3 is TGCAGTGCTAGGCTTGGGGAGACCCAGTACTTC.

V is TRBV5-1 and J is TRBJ2-5; TRBD1 agrees at 11 bases. V lost 2 bases, J lost 3 bases, and 6 bases stayed unmatched. This CDR3 is built from 16 residues. Per the germline V gene, CDR1 is SGHRS and CDR2 is YFSETQ. The CDR3 DNA is TGCGCCAGCAGCTTACGGACAGGGGGCTTAGAAGAGACCCAGTACTTC. This sequence encodes CASSLRTGGLEETQYF.

The chain combines TRBV4-1 with TRBJ1-5, with D maybe TRBD1 (5 bases). V was pared by 3 bases and J by 6 bases, with 9 bases between. The germline gives CDR1 MGHRA, CDR2 YSYEKL. This CDR3 region has 13 residues. The chain's CDR3 is CASSQGPGQPQHF. In DNA, the CDR3 is TGCGCCAGCAGCCAGGGGCCCGGTCAGCCCCAGCATTTT.

There are a few counts of this clonotype. The chain recombines TRBV13 with TRBJ2-3; 10 bases map to TRBD2. Germline V gene sequence: CDR1 PRHDT, CDR2 FYEKMQ (reference sequence). CDR3 size: 18 residues. Losses at the gene ends were 3 bases for V and 5 bases for J; bases not matched to a gene: 14. Here the CDR3 DNA reads TGTGCCAGCAGCTTGAGGGATGCAGCGGGGGGGCCCGGAGATACGCAGTATTTT. This gives the protein CASSLRDAAGGPGDTQYF. Looking up the rest from reference TRBV13 and TRBJ2-3 gives the full variable domain: AAGVIQSPRHLIKEKRETATLKCYPIPRHDTVYWYQQGPGQDPQFLISFYEKMQSDKGSIPDRFSAQQFSDYHSELNMSSLELGDSALYFCASSLRDAAGGPGDTQYFGPGTRLTVL.

In its sample, this clonotype was seen many times. The chain uses TRBV5-1 and TRBJ2-1; 8 bases fit TRBD2. This CDR3 region has 16 residues. In germline, CDR1 is SGHRS, CDR2 YFSETQ. V lost 4 bases to trimming and J lost 4 bases; unmatched junction nucleotides: 10. The CDR3 DNA reads TGCGCCAGCAGCACTCTCCCGGGACTAGTATACAATGAGCAGTTCTTC. This codes for CASSTLPGLVYNEQFF.

V and J are TRBV29-1 and TRBJ2-2, with D possibly matching TRBD2 (6 bases). Germline V gene data show CDR1 as SQVTM and CDR2 as ANQGSEA. The CDR3 totals 15 residues. The ends were cut back, 4 bases at V and 4 bases at J, with 16 bases in the middle. The CDR3 reads CSVVWAEGPTGELFF. In DNA form, the CDR3 reads TGCAGCGTTGTTTGGGCGGAGGGTCCCACCGGGGAGCTGTTTTTT.

The chain carries TRBV7-6 and TRBJ2-2; 8 bases are shared with TRBD2. Germline loops: CDR1 SGHVS, CDR2 FNYEAQ. The CDR3 runs to 16 residues. V was clipped by 6 bases and J by 5 bases; unmatched bases: 11. CDR3: CASRPAISGDTGELFF. DNA of the CDR3: TGTGCCAGCAGGCCTGCGATTAGCGGGGATACCGGGGAGCTGTTTTTT.

The chain is built from TRBV19 and TRBJ2-7; unclear D gene. Germline V lookup: CDR1 LNHDA, CDR2 SQIVND (reference sequence). The CDR3 is 15 residues long. The germline V and J ends were trimmed by 2 bases and 0 bases, with 11 bases remaining between them. CDR3 residues: CASSIYNGDSYEQYF. The CDR3 nucleotides are TGTGCCAGTAGTATATACAACGGAGACTCCTACGAGCAGTACTTC.

This clonotype was detected a few times. The chain combines TRBV20-1 with TRBJ2-7, with D unresolved. V lost 0 bases and J lost 0, with 12 bases in between. The CDR3 has 15 amino acids. Germline-derived CDR1 and CDR2 are DFQATT and SNEGSKA (reference sequence). The CDR3 is CSARDGRKSSYEQYF. In DNA form, the CDR3 reads TGCAGTGCTAGAGATGGGCGGAAGAGCTCCTACGAGCAGTACTTC.

This clonotype turned up a few times. J is TRBJ2-2 and V is TRBV7-3; no firm D call. V lost 3 bases to trimming and J lost 4 bases, with 6 bases between them. There are 13 residues in the CDR3. Germline CDR1 and CDR2: SGHTA and FQGTGA. In DNA, the CDR3 is TGTGCCAGCAGCTTTGAGTCCACCGGGGAGCTGTTTTTT. The encoded protein is CASSFESTGELFF.

V gene TRBV11-3 combines with J gene TRBJ2-1; either TRBD1 or TRBD2 may supply D (5 bases each). Germline-derived CDR1 and CDR2 are SGHNT and YENEEA. The CDR3 runs to 15 residues. Trimming shortened V by 1 base and J by 5 bases, and 12 bases separated the two germline ends. Here the CDR3 DNA reads TGTGCCAGCAGCTTAGGAGAGGGGTTTAACAATGAGCAGTTCTTC. Residues: CASSLGEGFNNEQFF.

V usage is TRBV20-1 and J usage is TRBJ2-3, with a weak D call TRBD2 (6 bases). The CDR3 covers 16 residues. V gave up 0 bases and J gave up 2 bases, with 15 bases separating them. Germline values: CDR1 DFQATT, CDR2 SNEGSKA (reference sequence). The CDR3 nucleotides read TGCAGTGCTAGAGATTCCGGGGGAGGCAACACAGATACGCAGTATTTT. It codes for CSARDSGGGNTDTQYF.

This clonotype came up a few times. The rearrangement links TRBV6-5 to TRBJ1-1, with 12 nucleotides matching TRBD1. The CDR3 length is 18 residues. Unmatched junction bases numbered 10, after V lost 0 bases and J lost 5 bases. Germline lookup yields CDR1 MNHEY and CDR2 SVGAGI. The CDR3 protein is CASSYSPGQGALGTEAFF. The CDR3 DNA is TGTGCCAGCAGTTACTCCCCGGGACAGGGGGCTCTTGGGACTGAAGCTTTCTTT.

This clonotype was counted ten times or more. The chain combines TRBV6-2 or TRBV6-3 with TRBJ2-7, with 7 nucleotides matching TRBD1. V lost 0 bases and J lost 6; bases outside the gene matches: 8. CDR3 length: 15 residues. In germline, CDR1 is MNHEY, CDR2 SVGEGT. The chain's CDR3 is CASSYSPKGGIEQYV. In DNA, the CDR3 is TGTGCCAGCAGTTACTCCCCTAAAGGGGGCATCGAGCAGTACGTC.